This T cell receptor (beta chain) stems from a study of shared clonotypes between healthy human individuals. Produced via immunoSEQ multiplex PCR; TCRdb's table is partial and in-frame only. Of about 1 million clones in the sample, more than 75% are singletons; the top ten hold 0.5% to 0.6%. The CDR3 runs 15 residues. Per the germline V gene, CDR1 is SNHLY and CDR2 is FYNNEI. Unmatched junction bases numbered 3, after V lost 5 bases and J lost 2 bases. The sequencing input was memory CD4+ T cells from PBMCs. Subset reported: CD45RA-negative fraction. The chain recombines TRBV2 with TRBJ2-1; 10 bases align to TRBD1. The TCR comes from a man between 18 and 35 years old in good health. Some clones in this sample may be carry-over from other donors' samples. The CDR3 coding sequence is TGTGCCAGCAGTCTGGACAGGGGGGCCTACAATGAGCAGTTCTTC. This sequence encodes CASSLDRGAYNEQFF.